Listed below are T cell receptor beta chains from one sample, sequenced in a study of cytomegalovirus exposure and HLA in healthy donors. Method: immunoSEQ multiplex PCR; TCRdb's copy keeps in-frame clones and lacks some. Of 120,000 or so clones listed, about 89% are singletons. Sequencing input: PBMCs. The receptors here all came from a woman under 30 in good health and CMV-seronegative. CDR3s include the opening cysteine and the closing phenylalanine or tryptophan. A D gene is named only where the DNA matches it firmly. A row's size may be missing; if present it is once, few, many or a size class.

CDR3nt,CDR3aa,v_gene,d_gene,j_gene,abundance
TGTGCCAGCAGCTTGTGGGTCGGGACAGGGCACAATGAGCAGTTCTTC,CASSLWVGTGHNEQFF,TRBV5-6,TRBD1,TRBJ2-1,NA
TGTGCCAGCAGCTTGTTCGATGAGCAGTTCTTC,CASSLFDEQFF,TRBV5-6,NA,TRBJ2-1,NA
TGTGCCAGTAGCCGACCTCTAGCGGATGCCTACAATGAGCAGTTCTTC,CASSRPLADAYNEQFF,TRBV19,TRBD2,TRBJ2-1,once
TGTGCCAGCAGCTTATCAGGACTAGCGGGAGGGTACGAGCAGTACTTC,CASSLSGLAGGYEQYF,TRBV7-9,TRBD2,TRBJ2-7,NA
TGCGCCAGCAGCCAGGGCCCAGCTAGCGGGAGAAGAAATGAGCAGTTCTTC,CASSQGPASGRRNEQFF,TRBV4-1,TRBD2,TRBJ2-1,NA
TGTGCCAGCAGTTACGATGGGACTAGCGGGTACAATGAGCAGTTCTTC,CASSYDGTSGYNEQFF,TRBV6-5,TRBD2,TRBJ2-1,once
TGCAGCGTTGTCCTAGCGGGAGGGGAGCAGTACTTC,CSVVLAGGEQYF,TRBV29-1,TRBD2,TRBJ2-7,NA
TGCGCCAGCAGCCAAGGGGGGCGTGGGCCCCAGCATTTT,CASSQGGRGPQHF,TRBV4-1,NA,TRBJ1-5,few
TGCGCCAGGCCCGGTGACTACAATGAGCAGTTCTTC,CARPGDYNEQFF,TRBV23-1,NA,TRBJ2-1,once
TGTGCCAGTAGTATAGCGCAGGGGCCCTCCTACGAGCAGTACTTC,CASSIAQGPSYEQYF,TRBV19,NA,TRBJ2-7,NA
TGTGCCAGCAGCTCCGAGAGACTAGCGGGGCAGTACTTC,CASSSERLAGQYF,TRBV7-2,TRBD2,TRBJ2-7,NA
TGCAGCGTTGAACAGTATCGCTATGGCTACACCTTC,CSVEQYRYGYTF,TRBV29-1,NA,TRBJ1-2,NA
TGTGCCAGCAGCCTAGTACCGGGACAGAGTCAAGAGACCCAGTACTTC,CASSLVPGQSQETQYF,TRBV12-1,NA,TRBJ2-5,NA
TGCGCCAGCAGACCACACAGGAGCTCCGATGGCTACACCTTC,CASRPHRSSDGYTF,TRBV5-1,NA,TRBJ1-2,NA
TGTGCCAGCTCACGACCGGGACTAGCGTCCTACGAGCAGTACTTC,CASSRPGLASYEQYF,TRBV18,TRBD2,TRBJ2-7,NA
TGTGCCAGCTCACCATTTCCGTCCCGGGAAGGCTATGGCTACACCTTC,CASSPFPSREGYGYTF,TRBV18,NA,TRBJ1-2,NA
TGTGCCAGCGAGCCAGCGGGAGTCTTCAATGAGCAGTTCTTC,CASEPAGVFNEQFF,TRBV18,TRBD2,TRBJ2-1,NA
TGTGCCAGCAGTTTAACGCGGGAGGACTACAATGAGCAGTTCTTC,CASSLTREDYNEQFF,TRBV27,TRBD2,TRBJ2-1,NA
TGCGCCAGCAGCCAACCGACAGGGAGTTACGAGCAGTACTTC,CASSQPTGSYEQYF,TRBV4-1,TRBD1,TRBJ2-7,few
TGCGCCAGCAGCTCCCGGGACAGGGCCTACGAGCAGTACTTC,CASSSRDRAYEQYF,TRBV5-1,TRBD1,TRBJ2-7,NA
TGTGCCTGGAAGCAAGCGGGGATGAACACCGGGGAGCTGTTTTTT,CAWKQAGMNTGELFF,TRBV30,TRBD2,TRBJ2-2,NA
TGTGCCAGCAGTCTCGCGGGGGGGTACGAGCAGTACTTC,CASSLAGGYEQYF,TRBV27,TRBD2,TRBJ2-7,NA
TGTGCCAGCAGCTTAGGCAGGGGAAACACCGGGGAGCTGTTTTTT,CASSLGRGNTGELFF,TRBV11-2,NA,TRBJ2-2,NA
TGTGCCAGCAGCTTAGTTTTAGGGGCCGTAGAAAAACTGTTTTTT,CASSLVLGAVEKLFF,TRBV7-2,NA,TRBJ1-4,NA
TGTGCCTGGAGCCACCCTATGACAGGGTACGGCTACACCTTC,CAWSHPMTGYGYTF,TRBV30,TRBD1,TRBJ1-2,NA
TGTGCCAGCAGCTTAACGCACGGGAGGAACACTGAAGCTTTCTTT,CASSLTHGRNTEAFF,TRBV7-3,NA,TRBJ1-1,NA
TGTGCCAGCAGCGGGACCCGAGCGGGAGGGCCTGACGAGCAGTACTTC,CASSGTRAGGPDEQYF,TRBV7-8,TRBD2,TRBJ2-7,NA
TGTGCCAGCAGCCACCTGGGACTAGCGGGAGACGACGAGCAGTACTTC,CASSHLGLAGDDEQYF,TRBV5-4,TRBD2,TRBJ2-7,NA
TGCGCCAGCAGTGAGTCTCAGGGACAGGGTACGTCCCCGAACACTGAAGCTTTCTTT,CASSESQGQGTSPNTEAFF,TRBV10-1,TRBD1,TRBJ1-1,NA
TGTGCCAGCAGCTTAGATGTGTCGGTAGCTTTCTTT,CASSLDVSVAFF,TRBV7-9,NA,TRBJ1-1,NA
TGCGCCAGCAGCGGAGGGGACAGGGGGCGCGTGGAGACCCAGTACTTC,CASSGGDRGRVETQYF,TRBV5-1,TRBD1,TRBJ2-5,NA
TGTGCCAGTACCCCCGGCGGGGACGAGCAGTTCTTC,CASTPGGDEQFF,TRBV19,NA,TRBJ2-1,NA
TGTGCCAGCAGGCGGGGGCCCGGGGAGCTGTTTTTT,CASRRGPGELFF,TRBV6-6,NA,TRBJ2-2,NA
TGCGCCAGCAGCCAAGGCCCCGGAAGACTAGCGGGAGGGTACAATGAGCAGTTCTTC,CASSQGPGRLAGGYNEQFF,TRBV4-1,TRBD2,TRBJ2-1,NA
TGTGCCATCAGTGAGGCGGACAGGGCAAACTACGAGCAGTACTTC,CAISEADRANYEQYF,TRBV10-3,TRBD1,TRBJ2-7,NA
TGTGCCAGCAGCGCGGGACTAGCGTTAGTATACGAGCAGTACTTC,CASSAGLALVYEQYF,TRBV9,TRBD2,TRBJ2-7,NA
TGTGCCAGCCCTCGTGGAAACACCATATATTTT,CASPRGNTIYF,TRBV19,NA,TRBJ1-3,NA
TGTGCCAGCAGACCTTACCACAGGGGGCAGAGCTATGGCTACACCTTC,CASRPYHRGQSYGYTF,TRBV11-2,TRBD1,TRBJ1-2,NA
TGCGCCAGCAGCCAAAGTCGGGACAGGGGCACAGATACGCAGTATTTT,CASSQSRDRGTDTQYF,TRBV4-1,TRBD1,TRBJ2-3,NA
TGTGCCAGCAGCGACCCTTATTACCGGGAGGGCGGCTCCTACAATGAGCAGTTCTTC,CASSDPYYREGGSYNEQFF,TRBV7-9,TRBD2,TRBJ2-1,NA
TGTGCCAGCAGCCAAGAACCACGGACAGGGATCACAGATACGCAGTATTTT,CASSQEPRTGITDTQYF,TRBV4-2,TRBD1,TRBJ2-3,NA
TGCAGCGTTGAGAAACGAGCGGGAGTTACCACAGATACGCAGTATTTT,CSVEKRAGVTTDTQYF,TRBV29-1,TRBD2,TRBJ2-3,NA